This T cell receptor beta chain comes out of a study of blood T cell repertoires in COVID-19. Clones were sequenced by immunoSEQ multiplex PCR, and TCRdb holds only the in-frame ones, with some missing. The sample records approximately 61,000 clones, around four fifths being singletons. Per the germline V gene, CDR1 is MNHEY and CDR2 is SMNVEV (reference sequence). V lost 5 bases, J lost 3 bases, and 10 bases stayed unmatched. CDR3 size: 17 residues. Sequenced material: peripheral blood. The receptor was isolated from a man in his 70s with acute or convalescent COVID-19. V usage is TRBV27 and J usage is TRBJ1-6, with 7 bases aligning to TRBD1. This CDR3 is CASSPDRTGHYNSPLHF. The CDR3 coding sequence is TGTGCCAGCAGTCCGGACCGGACAGGCCACTATAATTCACCCCTCCACTTT.